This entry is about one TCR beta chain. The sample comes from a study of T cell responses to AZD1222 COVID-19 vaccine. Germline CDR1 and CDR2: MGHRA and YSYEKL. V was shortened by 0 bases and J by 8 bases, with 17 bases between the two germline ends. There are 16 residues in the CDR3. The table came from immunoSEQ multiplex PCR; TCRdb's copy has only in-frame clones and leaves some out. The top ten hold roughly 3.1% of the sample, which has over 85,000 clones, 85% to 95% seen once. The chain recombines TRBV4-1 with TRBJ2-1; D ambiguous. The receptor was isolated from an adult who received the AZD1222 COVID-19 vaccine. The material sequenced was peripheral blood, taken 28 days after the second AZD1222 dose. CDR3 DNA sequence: TGCGCCAGCAGCCAAGACCCTAGGAAGCCTCTCGATGAGCAGTTCTTC. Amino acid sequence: CASSQDPRKPLDEQFF.